These 19 T cell receptor beta chains originate from one sample sequenced in a study of read filtering for tumor transcriptome and immune sequencing. From 300 to 400 ng of RNA, a library with molecular barcoded alpha/delta and beta/gamma adaptors was made. TCRdb passed the reads through MiXCR, listing each CDR3 protein once. The sample has approximately 65,000 distinct CDR3 sequences, 14% seen once. The sample taken for sequencing was a population of CD138-negative cells sorted from bone marrow. The receptors stem from a donor aged 40 or older with multiple myeloma.

This clonotype was counted at least ten times. The rearrangement uses TRBV11-2 and TRBJ2-3; TRBD2 agrees at 9 bases. Trimming removed 1 base from V and 4 bases from J; junction bases left unmatched: 9. CDR1 SGHAT and CDR2 FQNNGV come from the germline V gene. The CDR3 is 17 amino acids. The CDR3 DNA follows: TGTGCCAGCAGCTTAGGCGTTAGCGGGAGCGGCGCAGATACGCAGTATTTT. It specifies CASSLGVSGSGADTQYF. Full variable domain (outside the CDR3, taken from reference TRBV11-2 and TRBJ2-3): EAGVAQSPRYKIIEKRQSVAFWCNPISGHATLYWYQQILGQGPKLLIQFQNNGVVDDSQLPKDRFSAERLKGVDSTLKIQPAKLEDSAVYLCASSLGVSGSGADTQYFGPGTRLTVL.

This clonotype was recorded many times. Sequence at one end of the junction differs from germline and may be a read error. This chain links TRBV29-1 with TRBJ2-4; perhaps TRBD2 as D (5 bases). Germline CDR1 SQVTM, CDR2 ANQGSEA. The CDR3 covers 12 residues. DNA of the CDR3: TGTAGCGTTCTGGTATCCAAAAACATTCAGTACTTC. Residues: CSVLVSKNIQYF. Full variable domain (outside the CDR3, taken from reference TRBV29-1 and TRBJ2-4): SAVISQKPSRDICQRGTSLTIQCQVDSQVTMMFWYRQQPGQSLTLIATANQGSEATYESGFVIDKFPISRPNLTFSTLTVSNMSPEDSSIYLCSVLVSKNIQYFGAGTRLSVL.

This clonotype was seen a handful of times. A read error may explain this, as a much larger clone is one base away. The chain couples TRBV7-3 to TRBJ2-1; D is possibly TRBD2 (5 bases). Germline-derived CDR1 and CDR2 are SGHTA and FQGTGA. V lost 4 bases and J lost 7, with 11 bases in between. CDR3 length equals 13 residues. The CDR3 spells CASSSDGENEQFF. For the CDR3, the DNA is TGTGCCAGCAGCTCGGACGGGGAGAATGAGCAGTTCTTC.

This clonotype was observed many times. This chain links TRBV29-1 with TRBJ2-7; no clear D gene. CDR3 size: 13 residues. The ends were cut back, 4 bases at V and 0 bases at J, with 10 bases in the middle. Germline CDR1 SQVTM, CDR2 ANQGSEA. CDR3 in DNA: TGCAGCGTTGTTCCGGGCGCCTCCTACGAGCAGTACTTC. Translation gives CSVVPGASYEQYF.

The chain is built from TRBV5-1 and TRBJ2-1, with 10 bases fitting TRBD2. CDR3 length equals 13 residues. From germline, CDR1 is SGHRS and CDR2 YFSETQ. Trimming removed 5 bases from V and 10 bases from J; junction bases left unmatched: 6. The CDR3 DNA follows: TGCGCCAGCAGAAACCTAGCGGGAGACGAGCAGTTCTTC. Protein sequence: CASRNLAGDEQFF.

About this clonotype: A clone one base away is much larger, so this may be a read error. CDR3 bases: TGCGCCAGCGGCAAGGACGGGTTCTCTGGGGCCAACGTCCTGACTTTC. The encoded protein is CASGKDGFSGANVLTF. The chain is built from TRBV5-1 and TRBJ2-6; the D is unclear. V lost 7 bases, J lost 0 bases, and 14 bases lay in between. Germline V CDR1 and CDR2: SGHRS, YFSETQ. CDR3 size: 16 residues.

This clonotype came up many times. J is TRBJ1-5 and V is TRBV20-1, with TRBD1 matching over 7 bases. The CDR3 runs to 13 residues. Germline V gives CDR1 DFQATT, CDR2 SNEGSKA (reference sequence). With 3 bases clipped from V and 6 bases from J, the junction kept 5 bases outside the gene matches. Written as DNA, the CDR3 is TGCAGTGCTAGGACAGGGAGGGGTCAGCCCCAGCATTTT. Its protein is CSARTGRGQPQHF.

This clonotype was counted only a few times. This sequence joins TRBV10-3 and TRBJ2-3; D uncertain. Germline V gives CDR1 ENHRY, CDR2 SYGVKD. The CDR3 consists of 17 residues. The V gene lost 0 bases and the J gene lost 1 base, with 14 bases spanning the gap. The CDR3 sequence is CAISESSLKLGTDTQYF. The CDR3 DNA sequence: TGTGCCATCAGTGAGTCGAGCTTAAAGCTAGGCACAGATACGCAGTATTTT.

This clonotype was counted ten times or more. V and J are TRBV6-2 or TRBV6-3 and TRBJ2-1; weak D call: TRBD2 (7 bases). The CDR3 is made up of 13 amino acids. Germline assignment: CDR1 MNHEY and CDR2 SVGEGT. The V end was cut by 5 bases, the J end by 9 bases, with 14 bases between. The CDR3 loop is CASSPGAGVEQFF. The CDR3 region has the DNA TGTGCCAGCAGTCCAGGGGCGGGGGTTGAGCAGTTCTTC.

There are a few counts of this clonotype. The V call is TRBV5-6, the J call TRBJ1-5; TRBD1 aligns across 8 bases. This CDR3 contains 15 residues. Per germline, CDR1 SGHDT and CDR2 YYEEEE. V was clipped by 0 bases and J by 2 bases; unmatched bases: 1. CDR3 in amino acids: CASSLGQGRNQPQHF. The CDR3 DNA sequence: TGTGCCAGCAGCTTGGGACAGGGGCGCAATCAGCCCCAGCATTTT.

This clonotype has only a few counts. This may stem from a read error, because a much larger clone lies one nucleotide away. The chain uses TRBV30 and TRBJ2-7; 7 nucleotides agree with TRBD2. Germline CDR1 and CDR2: GTSNPN and SVGIG (reference sequence). The CDR3 has 14 residues. The ends lost 5 bases at V and 2 bases at J; junction bases unmatched: 9. The CDR3 protein is CAWGGGSGTYEQYF. In nucleotides, the CDR3 is TGTGCCTGGGGTGGCGGGAGTGGGACCTACGAGCAGTACTTC.

The V gene is TRBV20-1, the J gene TRBJ2-2; 12 positions agree with TRBD2. J was trimmed by 6 bases and V by 2 bases; bases with no gene match: 7. The length of the CDR3 is 16 residues. Germline V gene lookup returns CDR1 DFQATT and CDR2 SNEGSKA (reference sequence). The CDR3 reads CSARPTSGGWAGELFF. The CDR3 DNA reads as TGCAGTGCTAGACCGACTAGCGGGGGATGGGCCGGGGAGCTGTTTTTT.

This clonotype was seen a handful of times. At one of its ends the junction is not consistent with the germline gene, which may arise from a read error. The chain is built from TRBV5-6 and TRBJ2-3, with D unclear. This CDR3 is built from 17 residues. Looked up from germline, CDR1 is SGHDT and CDR2 is YYEEEE. For the CDR3, the DNA is TGTGCTAGCAGCTTGGCCCTGGACGCAGGAAGTACAGATACGCAGTATTTT. Its protein is CASSLALDAGSTDTQYF.

This chain joins TRBV27 and TRBJ2-3; 10 bases align to TRBD2. Germline V gene data show CDR1 as MNHEY and CDR2 as SMNVEV (reference sequence). The CDR3 is made up of 17 amino acids. J gave up 6 bases and V 0 bases, and 9 bases lay outside the gene matches. The CDR3 DNA follows: TGTGCCAGCAGTTTATCGATTCGAGCGGGAGGGCCGGATACGCAGTATTTT. Its translation: CASSLSIRAGGPDTQYF.

This clonotype was seen ten or more times. This chain connects TRBV4-3 to TRBJ1-2; 9 nucleotides match TRBD1. This CDR3 has 15 residues. The V gene end was trimmed by 0 bases and the J gene end by 4 bases; junction bases not matched to a gene: 3. Germline V CDR1 and CDR2: LGHNA, YSLEER. The CDR3 here is CASSQDGTGSYGYTF. The CDR3 coding sequence is TGCGCCAGCAGCCAAGATGGGACAGGGAGCTATGGCTACACCTTC.

This clonotype was counted between two and nine times. The gene calls are TRBV2 and TRBJ2-1, with D tentatively TRBD2 (7 bases). V dropped 6 bases and J dropped 9 bases, with 18 bases sitting between them. The germline gives CDR1 SNHLY, CDR2 FYNNEI. The CDR3 runs 14 residues. CDR3 amino acids: CASRRQREGGEQFF. CDR3 DNA sequence: TGTGCCAGCAGGAGGCAGCGGGAAGGGGGTGAGCAGTTCTTC.

This clonotype was seen a few times. An end of the junction does not agree with germline; a read error may underlie this. The V gene is TRBV28, the J gene TRBJ2-1; no definite D call. CDR3 length: 11 residues. Germline V gene data show CDR1 as MDHEN and CDR2 as SYDVKM. CDR3 amino acids: CASSPGLRKIF. CDR3 bases: TGTGCCAGCAGTCCAGGCTTGAGAAAGATCTTC.

This clonotype came up many times. The V and J genes are TRBV20-1 and TRBJ2-2, with 7 bases lining up with TRBD1. The CDR3 is 16 residues long. CDR1 and CDR2 (germline): DFQATT, SNEGSKA (reference sequence). V trimming: 1 base; J trimming: 4 bases; junction bases outside the gene matches: 9. For the CDR3, the DNA is TGCAGTGCTAGAGGTCCTGGGACAGCTTTCACCGGGGAGCTGTTTTTT. Encoded protein: CSARGPGTAFTGELFF.

With regard to this clonotype: Given a much more abundant clone one base away, this may be a read error. The V gene is TRBV12-5, the J gene TRBJ2-7, with 8 nucleotides matching TRBD2. This CDR3 comprises 14 residues. Germline lookup yields CDR1 LGHNT and CDR2 FRNRAP. The CDR3, as DNA: TGTGCCAGCGGGACTAGTAAAATTTCCCACGAGCAGTACTTC. Its translation: CASGTSKISHEQYF.